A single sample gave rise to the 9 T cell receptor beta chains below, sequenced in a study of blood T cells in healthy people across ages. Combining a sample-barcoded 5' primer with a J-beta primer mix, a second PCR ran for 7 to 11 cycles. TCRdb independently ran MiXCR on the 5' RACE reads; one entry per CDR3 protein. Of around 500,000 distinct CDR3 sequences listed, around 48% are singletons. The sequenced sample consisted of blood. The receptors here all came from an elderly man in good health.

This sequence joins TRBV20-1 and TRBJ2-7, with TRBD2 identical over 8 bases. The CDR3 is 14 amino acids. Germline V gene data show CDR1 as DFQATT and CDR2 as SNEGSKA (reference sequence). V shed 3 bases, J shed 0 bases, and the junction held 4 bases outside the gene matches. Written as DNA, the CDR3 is TGCAGTGCTAGGTTAGCGGGGACCTCCTACGAGCAGTACTTC. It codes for CSARLAGTSYEQYF.

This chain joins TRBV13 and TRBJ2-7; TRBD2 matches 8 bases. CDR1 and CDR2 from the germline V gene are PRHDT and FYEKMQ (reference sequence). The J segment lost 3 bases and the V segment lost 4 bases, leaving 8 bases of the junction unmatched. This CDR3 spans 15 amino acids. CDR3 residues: CASSSGGARYYEQYF. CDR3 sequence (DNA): TGTGCCAGCAGCTCGGGGGGGGCTCGTTACTACGAGCAGTACTTC. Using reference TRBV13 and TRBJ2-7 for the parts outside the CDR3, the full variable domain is AAGVIQSPRHLIKEKRETATLKCYPIPRHDTVYWYQQGPGQDPQFLISFYEKMQSDKGSIPDRFSAQQFSDYHSELNMSSLELGDSALYFCASSSGGARYYEQYFGPGTRLTVT.

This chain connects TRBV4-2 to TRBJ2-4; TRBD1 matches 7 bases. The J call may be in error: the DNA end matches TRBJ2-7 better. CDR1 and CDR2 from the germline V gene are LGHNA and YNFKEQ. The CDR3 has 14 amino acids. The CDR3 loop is CASSQQGEGYEQYF. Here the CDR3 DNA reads TGTGCCAGCAGCCAACAGGGGGAAGGCTACGAGCAGTACTTC.

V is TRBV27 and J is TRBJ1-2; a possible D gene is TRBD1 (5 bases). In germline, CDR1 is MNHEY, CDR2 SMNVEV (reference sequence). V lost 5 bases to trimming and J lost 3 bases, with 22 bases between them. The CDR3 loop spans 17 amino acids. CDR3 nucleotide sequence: TGTGCCAGCAGTCCCCTGAGAGAGGGACGGGGTCACTATGGCTACACCTTC. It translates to CASSPLREGRGHYGYTF.

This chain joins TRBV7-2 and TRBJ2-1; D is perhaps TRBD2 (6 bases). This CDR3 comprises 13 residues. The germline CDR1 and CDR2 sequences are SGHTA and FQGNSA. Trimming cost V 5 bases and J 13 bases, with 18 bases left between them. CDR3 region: CASSREQGRFQFF. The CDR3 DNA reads TGTGCCAGCAGCCGGGAGCAGGGTAGGTTTCAGTTCTTC.

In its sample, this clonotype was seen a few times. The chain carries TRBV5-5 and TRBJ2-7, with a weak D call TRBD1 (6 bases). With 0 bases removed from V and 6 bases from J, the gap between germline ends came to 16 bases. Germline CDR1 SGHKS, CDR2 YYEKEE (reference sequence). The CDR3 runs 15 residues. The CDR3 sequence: CASSLGGTTSGEQYF. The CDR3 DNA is TGTGCCAGCAGCTTGGGTGGGACAACCTCTGGCGAGCAGTACTTC.

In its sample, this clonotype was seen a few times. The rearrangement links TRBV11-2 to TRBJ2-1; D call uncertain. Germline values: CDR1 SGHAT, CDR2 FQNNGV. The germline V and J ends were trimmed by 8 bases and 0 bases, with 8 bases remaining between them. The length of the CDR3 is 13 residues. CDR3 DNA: TGTGCCAGCGGGCTGATCTCCTACAATGAGCAGTTCTTC. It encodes CASGLISYNEQFF.

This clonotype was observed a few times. The DNA of the CDR3 is TGTGCCAGCAGCTTAGCGACAGGAAGAAGCAATCAGCCCCAGCATTTT. It specifies CASSLATGRSNQPQHF. The chain links TRBV7-2 to TRBJ1-5, with a weak D call TRBD1 (6 bases). Germline CDR1 SGHTA, CDR2 FQGNSA. The CDR3 length is 16 residues. V dropped 0 bases and J dropped 1 base, with 10 bases sitting between them.

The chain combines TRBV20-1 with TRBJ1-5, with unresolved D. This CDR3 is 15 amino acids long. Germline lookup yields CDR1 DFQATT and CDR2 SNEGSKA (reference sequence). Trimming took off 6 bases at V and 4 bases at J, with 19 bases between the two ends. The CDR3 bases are TGCAGTGCCCTGTGGACGGGGATGGGGAATCAGCCCCAGCATTTT. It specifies CSALWTGMGNQPQHF.